This is a list of T cell receptor beta chains from one sample in a study of CD8 T cells in Susac syndrome. TCRdb re-called the immunoSEQ multiplex PCR reads through MiXCR, storing one row per CDR3 protein. The sample carries about 210,000 distinct CDR3 sequences, around 93% recorded once. What was sequenced was CD4+ T cells from PBMCs. These receptors originate from a human donor with multiple sclerosis. The CDR3 runs from the conserved cysteine through the conserved F or W. D genes are given only for firm matches. The size of a clone is reported for some rows only, either as once, few or many, or as a class for expanded clones.

v_gene,abundance,j_gene,d_gene,CDR3nt,CDR3aa
TRBV27,.,TRBJ1-6,.,TGTGCCAGCAGGCGGCGGAGCTCCTATAATTCACCCCTCCACTTT,CASRRRSSYNSPLHF
TRBV2,.,TRBJ1-1,.,TGTGCCAGCCGACAGTACACTGAAGCTTTCTTT,CASRQYTEAFF
TRBV5-1,once,TRBJ2-5,TRBD1,TGCGCCAGCAGCTTGTTTCGAGGACAGGCGGGAGAGACCCAGTACTTC,CASSLFRGQAGETQYF
TRBV29-1,.,TRBJ2-3,TRBD2,TGCAGCGTCGCGGGGGGACCGGATAGCACAGATACGCAGTATTTT,CSVAGGPDSTDTQYF
TRBV29-1,once,TRBJ1-2,.,TGCAGCGTTGACGGCAAAGGAGGTTATGGCTACACCTTC,CSVDGKGGYGYTF
TRBV30,.,TRBJ2-7,TRBD1,TGTGCCTGGACAGGGGGCCGCAAAGTTTACGAGCAGTACTTC,CAWTGGRKVYEQYF
TRBV9,.,TRBJ1-6,TRBD1,TGTGCCAGCAAGGGACAGTCTAATTCACCCCTCCACTTT,CASKGQSNSPLHF
TRBV30,.,TRBJ1-1,.,TGTGCCTGGAGTTTTGGGTGGACGGTGAACACTGAAGCTTTCTTT,CAWSFGWTVNTEAFF
TRBV6-6,.,TRBJ2-6,.,TGTGCCAGCAGTTACGTACCCTCTGGGGCCAACGTCCTGACTTTC,CASSYVPSGANVLTF
TRBV3-1,.,TRBJ2-3,.,TGTGCCAGCAGCCAAGGGCAGGGCAGTTCTCGCACAGATACGCAGTATTTT,CASSQGQGSSRTDTQYF
TRBV30,.,TRBJ1-5,.,TGTGCCTGGAGTGCAGGGGTAAATCAGCCCCAGCATTTT,CAWSAGVNQPQHF
TRBV29-1,.,TRBJ1-2,TRBD1,TGCAGCGCGGGACAGGGGGCGAAATCTGGCTACACCTTC,CSAGQGAKSGYTF
TRBV18,.,TRBJ2-1,TRBD2,TGTGCCAGCTCACTTCTAGCGGGGGGCATCAATGAGCAGTTCTTC,CASSLLAGGINEQFF
TRBV9,.,TRBJ1-2,.,TGTGCCAGCAGCGTAACTGAGGCCAATCGAGGCTATGGCTACACCTTC,CASSVTEANRGYGYTF
TRBV20-1,.,TRBJ1-5,.,TGCAGTGCTGATAAAGGGAATGGCAATCAGCCCCAGCATTTT,CSADKGNGNQPQHF
TRBV12-3/TRBV12-4,.,TRBJ2-1,.,TGTGCCAGCAGTCCCCAGGGGTCCTACAATGAGCAGTTCTTC,CASSPQGSYNEQFF
TRBV12-3/TRBV12-4,once,TRBJ1-2,.,TGTGCCAGCAGTTGGGGCTCGGAGAACTATGGCTACACCTTC,CASSWGSENYGYTF
TRBV24-1,.,TRBJ2-1,.,TGTGCCACCAGTGACTCCGGGACGAAATACTACAATGAGCAGTTCTTC,CATSDSGTKYYNEQFF
TRBV5-1,.,TRBJ2-1,TRBD2,TGCGCCAGCAGCTTGGGGCATAGCGGGGGCTCCTACAATGAGCAGTTCTTC,CASSLGHSGGSYNEQFF
TRBV20-1,.,TRBJ2-7,TRBD1,TGCAGTGCTCGGGACAGGGGTTACGAGCAGTACTTC,CSARDRGYEQYF
TRBV30,.,TRBJ2-3,.,TGTGCCTGGAGTTCGACGGGCGTTCTTGCGCAGTATTTT,CAWSSTGVLAQYF
TRBV28,.,TRBJ1-2,TRBD1,TGTGCCAGCACCTCAGGGGGAACAGGGGCCTATGGCTACACCTTC,CASTSGGTGAYGYTF
TRBV9,.,TRBJ2-3,TRBD2,TGTGCCAGCAGCGTAGGCGTAGCGGGGGGGACAGATACGCAGTATTTT,CASSVGVAGGTDTQYF
TRBV7-2,.,TRBJ1-5,.,TGTGCCAGCAGCTTAGCGCTGGGAAGCAATCAGCCCCAGCATTTT,CASSLALGSNQPQHF
TRBV3-1,.,TRBJ2-3,.,TGTGCCAGCAGCCAAGTTAAATATACGCAGTATTTT,CASSQVKYTQYF
TRBV7-7,.,TRBJ2-5,TRBD2,TGTGCTAGCAGCTTGACGGGACTAGCGGGGGGAAGGGAGACCCAGTACTTC,CASSLTGLAGGRETQYF
TRBV20-1,once,TRBJ1-6,TRBD1,TGCAGTGCTAGCCGACAGGGAATCAATTCACCCCTCCACTTT,CSASRQGINSPLHF
TRBV29-1,.,TRBJ2-1,.,TGCAGCGTTGAAGATCGAGGCGTATACAATGAGCAGTTCTTC,CSVEDRGVYNEQFF
TRBV20-1,once,TRBJ1-1,.,TGCAGTGCTAGGAGGGAGGGGAACACTGAAGCTTTCTTT,CSARREGNTEAFF
TRBV29-1,.,TRBJ2-1,.,TGCAGCATTACCTCGACGGGTGGCGGTGAGCAGTTCTTC,CSITSTGGGEQFF
TRBV6-6,.,TRBJ2-5,TRBD2,TGTGCCAGCACTAGCGGGGGGGAGACCCAGTACTTC,CASTSGGETQYF
TRBV3-1,.,TRBJ2-3,TRBD2,TGTGCCAGCAGCCTGAGGGGCGGGGGGGCCTCCAGCACAGATACGCAGTATTTT,CASSLRGGGASSTDTQYF
TRBV7-3,.,TRBJ2-5,.,TGTGCCTCAGGGTTGGCGGCTGGAGAGACCCAGTACTTC,CASGLAAGETQYF
TRBV6-5,.,TRBJ1-2,.,TGTGCCAGCGGAGGGGACTATGGCTACACCTTC,CASGGDYGYTF
TRBV12-5,.,TRBJ2-2,.,TGTGCTAGTGGTTCCCGGGGGCCGGACACCGGGGAGCTGTTTTTT,CASGSRGPDTGELFF
TRBV20-1,.,TRBJ2-3,TRBD2,TGCAGTGCTGGCCAGATTAGCGGGGAAAGCACAGATACGCAGTATTTT,CSAGQISGESTDTQYF
TRBV13,.,TRBJ1-6,TRBD1,TGTGCCAGCACCTTGGATAGGACAGGGGTTTCACCCCTCCACTTT,CASTLDRTGVSPLHF
TRBV29-1,.,TRBJ1-1,.,TGCAGCGTTGGACGTGGACCCCCGAACACTGAAGCTTTCTTT,CSVGRGPPNTEAFF
TRBV7-9,.,TRBJ2-5,.,TGTGCCAGCAGCTTAGGTGATGAGACCCAGTACTTC,CASSLGDETQYF
TRBV13,.,TRBJ2-1,.,TGTGCCAGCAGCTTAATCGATGAGCAGTTCTTC,CASSLIDEQFF
TRBV21-1,.,TRBJ2-5,.,TGTGCCAGCAGCACCCCTCCCCCGGGCCCACGGGAGACCCAGTACTTC,CASSTPPPGPRETQYF
TRBV6-6,.,TRBJ1-6,.,TGTGCCAGCGGATCAAACGGTGCGGATTCACCCCTCCACTTT,CASGSNGADSPLHF
TRBV6-6,.,TRBJ1-5,.,TGTGCCAGCAGTTACTACCAGGGTAGAAGCAATCAGCCCCAGCATTTT,CASSYYQGRSNQPQHF
TRBV18,.,TRBJ2-1,TRBD2,TGTGCCAGCTCACCTGGCCCTAGCGGGGGGGCTGGCAATGAGCAGTTCTTC,CASSPGPSGGAGNEQFF
TRBV29-1,once,TRBJ2-1,.,TGCAGCGTTGACGGATACAGGTATTACAATGAGCAGTTCTTC,CSVDGYRYYNEQFF
TRBV19,.,TRBJ2-1,TRBD1,TGTGCCAGTATCCAACAGGGGGGATCGGGTGAGCAGTTCTTC,CASIQQGGSGEQFF
TRBV2,once,TRBJ1-1,.,TGTGCCAGCAGTTTCCGGACGGTGAACACTGAAGCTTTCTTT,CASSFRTVNTEAFF
TRBV11-2,few,TRBJ2-3,.,TGTGCCAGCAGCTCTCGAGATACGCAGTATTTT,CASSSRDTQYF
TRBV20-1,.,TRBJ2-4,.,TGCAGTGCTAGGTTGGAAGGGGCCTCAAACATTCAGTACTTC,CSARLEGASNIQYF
TRBV12-3/TRBV12-4,.,TRBJ2-3,TRBD2,TGTGCCAGCAGTACCCAACTAGCGGGGGGTCCAGATACGCAGTATTTT,CASSTQLAGGPDTQYF
TRBV5-1,.,TRBJ1-1,.,TGCGCCAGCAGCCCCCTGATGAACACTGAAGCTTTCTTT,CASSPLMNTEAFF
TRBV30,.,TRBJ1-1,.,TGTGCCTGGAACAGTGTAGGCCTGAACACTGAAGCTTTCTTT,CAWNSVGLNTEAFF